The 2 T cell receptor beta chains below all came from one sample that was sequenced in a study of CD8 T cells in Susac syndrome. A quantity of about 0.5 to 1 ug RNA underwent reverse transcription using random hexamers. TCRdb reanalysed the immunoSEQ multiplex PCR reads using MiXCR and keeps one entry per CDR3 protein. This sample has some 190,000 distinct CDR3 sequences; approximately 94% occur once, and the top ten carry around 0.1%. The material sequenced was CD4+ T cells from PBMCs. Source of these receptors: a human donor in good health.

The chain employs TRBV27 and TRBJ2-1, with D tentatively TRBD2 (5 bases). Trimming took off 0 bases at V and 5 bases at J, with 14 bases between the two ends. Germline V lookup: CDR1 MNHEY, CDR2 SMNVEV (reference sequence). This CDR3 is built from 16 residues. The CDR3 DNA follows: TGTGCCAGCAGTTTATCGGTCCAGACTATTCACAATGAGCAGTTCTTC. Protein: CASSLSVQTIHNEQFF.

The chain employs TRBV10-2 and TRBJ2-7; no clear D gene. Germline values: CDR1 WSHSY, CDR2 SAAADI. The V end was cut by 7 bases, the J end by 6 bases, with 10 bases between. The length of the CDR3 is 11 residues. CDR3 in DNA: TGCGCCAGCACCATAGCTGCCGAGCAGTACTTC. Its translation is CASTIAAEQYF.